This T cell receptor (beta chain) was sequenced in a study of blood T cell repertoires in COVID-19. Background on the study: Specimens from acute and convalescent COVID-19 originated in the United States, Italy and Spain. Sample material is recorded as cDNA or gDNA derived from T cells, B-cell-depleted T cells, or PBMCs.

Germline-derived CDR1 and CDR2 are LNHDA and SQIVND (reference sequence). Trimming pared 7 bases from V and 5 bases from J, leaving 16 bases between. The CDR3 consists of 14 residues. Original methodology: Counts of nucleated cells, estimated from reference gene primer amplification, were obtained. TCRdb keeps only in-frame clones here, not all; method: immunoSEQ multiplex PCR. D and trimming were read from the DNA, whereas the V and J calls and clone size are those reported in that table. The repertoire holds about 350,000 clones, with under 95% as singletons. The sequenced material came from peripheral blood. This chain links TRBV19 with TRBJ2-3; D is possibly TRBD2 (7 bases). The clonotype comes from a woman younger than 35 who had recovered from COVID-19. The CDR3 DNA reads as TGTGCCAGTAATTCGGGGGGCCGGGGAGATACGCAGTATTTT. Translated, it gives CASNSGGRGDTQYF.